These T cell receptor beta chains were read from a single sample in a study of T-cell reconstitution after alpha-beta-depleted transplantation in children. A single record per CDR3 protein comes from TCRdb applying MiXCR to the PCR reads. The table records fewer than 750,000 distinct CDR3 sequences, more than 20% of them present only once. Sequencing used PBMCs, obtained before TCRalphabeta/CD19-depleted stem cell transplant. These receptors all stem from a boy less than two years old with Wiskott-Aldrich syndrome, due to receive a stem cell transplant. Both conserved end residues are part of each CDR3. Fields, in order: D gene, clone size, J gene, V gene, CDR3 length, CDR3 protein, CDR3 DNA. The D gene is left open where the match is weak. Rows may omit the clone size; those that give it use once, few, many or a size class.

TRBD1 few TRBJ1-1 TRBV12-3/TRBV12-4 13 CASRGTGATEAFF TGTGCCAGCAGAGGGACAGGGGCCACTGAAGCTTTCTTT
- few TRBJ1-5 TRBV12-3/TRBV12-4 15 CASSFKRGSNQPQHF TGTGCCAGCAGTTTTAAGAGAGGTAGCAATCAGCCCCAGCATTTT
TRBD2 - TRBJ2-7 TRBV20-1 15 CSARDRASGTYEQYF TGCAGTGCTAGAGACAGGGCTAGCGGAACCTACGAGCAGTACTTC
- few TRBJ1-5 TRBV10-3 12 CAIRGADQPQHF TGTGCCATCAGGGGGGCTGATCAGCCCCAGCATTTT
- many TRBJ2-5 TRBV15 13 CATSRGTQETQYF TGTGCCACCAGCAGAGGGACACAAGAGACCCAGTACTTC
- - TRBJ2-1 TRBV30 13 CAWSWRGDNEQFF TGTGCCTGGAGTTGGCGGGGTGACAATGAGCAGTTCTTC
- - TRBJ2-3 TRBV7-9 11 CASSSGTTQYF TGTGCCAGCAGCTCTGGAACTACGCAGTATTTT
- few TRBJ1-6 TRBV20-1 14 CSARDNSYNSPLHF TGCAGTGCTAGAGATAACAGCTATAATTCACCCCTCCACTTT
TRBD2 many TRBJ2-3 TRBV19 17 CASSLRLAGGSTDTQYF TGTGCCAGCAGTTTGAGACTAGCGGGAGGGAGCACAGATACGCAGTATTTT
TRBD2 once TRBJ2-5 TRBV6-1 15 CASSSGTSSWETQYF TGTGCCAGCAGCTCCGGGACTAGTTCGTGGGAGACCCAGTACTTC
- - TRBJ2-5 TRBV6-6 11 CASSYWETQYF TGTGCCAGCAGTTACTGGGAGACCCAGTACTTC
- few TRBJ1-3 TRBV12-3/TRBV12-4 14 CASNTGSSGNTIYF TGTGCCAGTAATACAGGGAGCTCTGGAAACACCATATATTTT
TRBD1 - TRBJ2-7 TRBV18 11 CASSRDRGQYF TGTGCCAGCTCAAGGGACAGGGGGCAGTACTTC
- few TRBJ2-1 TRBV2 15 CASSGQRQSYNEQFF TGTGCCAGCAGTGGCCAGCGTCAATCCTACAATGAGCAGTTCTTC
- few TRBJ2-1 TRBV20-1 13 CSARDPVHNEQFF TGCAGTGCTAGAGATCCCGTCCACAATGAGCAGTTCTTC
TRBD1 - TRBJ2-7 TRBV20-1 11 CSARDRGEQYF TGCAGTGCCCGGGACAGGGGCGAGCAGTACTTC
TRBD2 few TRBJ2-3 TRBV5-1 17 CASSLVSSGIFPDTQYF TGCGCCAGCAGCTTGGTTTCTAGCGGGATCTTCCCAGATACGCAGTATTTT
- - TRBJ1-5 TRBV7-2 14 CASSGEGRLQPQHF TGTGCCAGCAGCGGCGAGGGGCGCTTACAGCCCCAGCATTTT
TRBD2 few TRBJ2-3 TRBV5-1 20 CASSLTRTSGIQTGTDTQYF TGCGCCAGCAGCTTAACACGGACTAGCGGGATCCAGACGGGAACAGATACGCAGTATTTT
TRBD2 few TRBJ2-7 TRBV5-1 15 CASSPAASGIYEQYF TGCGCCAGCAGCCCTGCGGCTAGCGGGATCTACGAGCAGTACTTC
- - TRBJ2-1 TRBV20-1 15 CSASGGTLSYNEQFF TGCAGTGCTAGCGGTGGCACTCTCTCCTACAATGAGCAGTTCTTC
- - TRBJ2-2 TRBV18 14 CASSPRDGTGELFF TGTGCCAGCTCACCACGAGACGGCACCGGGGAGCTGTTTTTT
TRBD1 - TRBJ2-7 TRBV7-9 15 CASSSPDRGLYEQYF TGTGCCAGCAGCTCGCCGGACAGGGGGCTCTACGAGCAGTACTTC
- few TRBJ1-5 TRBV30 13 CAWSNKGNQPQHF TGTGCCTGGAGTAATAAGGGAAATCAGCCCCAGCATTTT
TRBD2 - TRBJ2-1 TRBV10-3 17 CAISKSSGLAVYNEQFF TGTGCCATCAGTAAATCTTCTGGACTAGCGGTCTACAATGAGCAGTTCTTC
- few TRBJ1-1 TRBV10-3 14 CAISEGRINTEAFF TGTGCCATCAGTGAAGGGAGGATTAACACTGAAGCTTTCTTT
- - TRBJ1-2 TRBV30 15 CAWSARTPGQQGYTF TGTGCCTGGAGCGCCAGAACCCCGGGCCAACAGGGCTACACCTTC